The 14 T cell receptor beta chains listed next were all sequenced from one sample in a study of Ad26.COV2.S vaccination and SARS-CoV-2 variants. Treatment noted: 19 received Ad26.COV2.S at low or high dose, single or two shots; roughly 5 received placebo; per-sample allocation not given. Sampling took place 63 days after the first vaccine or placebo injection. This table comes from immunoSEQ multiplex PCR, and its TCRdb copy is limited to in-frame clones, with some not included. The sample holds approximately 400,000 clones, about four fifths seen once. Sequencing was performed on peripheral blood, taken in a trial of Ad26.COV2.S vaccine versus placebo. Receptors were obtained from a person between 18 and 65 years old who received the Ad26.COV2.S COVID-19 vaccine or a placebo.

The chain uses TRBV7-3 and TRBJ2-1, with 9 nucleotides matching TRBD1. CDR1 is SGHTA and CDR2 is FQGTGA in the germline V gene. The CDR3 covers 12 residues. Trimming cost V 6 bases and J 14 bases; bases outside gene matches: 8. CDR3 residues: CASSLTGGYKFF. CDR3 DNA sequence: TGTGCCAGCAGTTTGACAGGGGGATATAAGTTCTTC. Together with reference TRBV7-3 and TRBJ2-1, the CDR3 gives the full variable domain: GAGVSQTPSNKVTEKGKYVELRCDPISGHTALYWYRQSLGQGPEFLIYFQGTGAADDSGLPNDRFFAVRPEGSVSTLKIQRTERGDSAVYLCASSLTGGYKFFGPGTRLTVL.

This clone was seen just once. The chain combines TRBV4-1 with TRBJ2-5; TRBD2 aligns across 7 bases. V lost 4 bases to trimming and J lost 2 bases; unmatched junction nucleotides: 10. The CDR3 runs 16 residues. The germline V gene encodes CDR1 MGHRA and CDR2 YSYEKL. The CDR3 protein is CASSRKLTGLQETQYF. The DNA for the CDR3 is TGCGCCAGCAGCCGGAAACTAACGGGACTACAAGAGACCCAGTACTTC.

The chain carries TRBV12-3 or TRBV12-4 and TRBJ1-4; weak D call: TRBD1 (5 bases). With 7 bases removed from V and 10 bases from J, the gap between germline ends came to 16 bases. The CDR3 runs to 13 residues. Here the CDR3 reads CASTPNPGLKLFF. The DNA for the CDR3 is TGTGCCAGCACCCCCAATCCGGGACTAAAACTGTTTTTT.

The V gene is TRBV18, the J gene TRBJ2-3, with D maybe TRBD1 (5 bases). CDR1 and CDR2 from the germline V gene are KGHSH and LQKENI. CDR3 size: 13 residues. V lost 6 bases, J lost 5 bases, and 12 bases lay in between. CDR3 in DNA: TGTGCCAGCTCCCTTTCCAGGGAAGATACGCAGTATTTT. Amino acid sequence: CASSLSREDTQYF.

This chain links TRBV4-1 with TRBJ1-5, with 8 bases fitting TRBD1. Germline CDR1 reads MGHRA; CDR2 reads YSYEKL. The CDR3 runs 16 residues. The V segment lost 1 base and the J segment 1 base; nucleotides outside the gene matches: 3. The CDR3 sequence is CASSQGTGLSNQPQHF. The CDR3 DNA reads TGCGCCAGCAGCCAAGGGACAGGGTTGAGCAATCAGCCCCAGCATTTT.

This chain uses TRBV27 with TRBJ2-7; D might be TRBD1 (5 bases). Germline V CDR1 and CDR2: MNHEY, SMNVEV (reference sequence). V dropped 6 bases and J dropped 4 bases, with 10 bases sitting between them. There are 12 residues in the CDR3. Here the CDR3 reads CASRRTRYEQYF. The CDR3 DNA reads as TGTGCCAGCAGGAGGACACGATACGAGCAGTACTTC.

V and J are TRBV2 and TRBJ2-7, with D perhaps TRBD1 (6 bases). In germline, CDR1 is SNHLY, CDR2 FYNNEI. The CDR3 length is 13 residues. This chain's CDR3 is CADWKGVGYEQYF. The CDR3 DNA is TGTGCTGACTGGAAGGGGGTGGGATACGAGCAGTACTTC.

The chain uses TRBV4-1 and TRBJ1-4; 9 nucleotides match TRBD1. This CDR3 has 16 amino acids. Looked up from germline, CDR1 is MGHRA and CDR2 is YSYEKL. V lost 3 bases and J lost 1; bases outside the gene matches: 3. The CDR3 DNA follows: TGCGCCAGCAGCCAGGGACAGGGACTAACTAATGAAAAACTGTTTTTT. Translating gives CASSQGQGLTNEKLFF.

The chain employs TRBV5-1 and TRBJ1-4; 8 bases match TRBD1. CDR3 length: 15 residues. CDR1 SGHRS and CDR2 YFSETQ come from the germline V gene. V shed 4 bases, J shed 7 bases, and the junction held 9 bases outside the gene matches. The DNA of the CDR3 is TGCGCCAGCAGCGCGGGACAGGCCAAGGCTGAAAAACTGTTTTTT. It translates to CASSAGQAKAEKLFF.

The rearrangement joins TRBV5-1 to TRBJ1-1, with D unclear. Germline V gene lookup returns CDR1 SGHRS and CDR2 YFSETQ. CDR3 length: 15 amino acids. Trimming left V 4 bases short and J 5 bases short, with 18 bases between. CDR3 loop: CASSRQEAGSTEAFF. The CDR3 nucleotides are TGCGCCAGCAGCCGGCAGGAAGCGGGGAGTACTGAAGCTTTCTTT. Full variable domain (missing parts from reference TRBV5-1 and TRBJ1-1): KAGVTQTPRYLIKTRGQQVTLSCSPISGHRSVSWYQQTPGQGLQFLFEYFSETQRNKGNFPGRFSGRQFSNSRSEMNVSTLELGDSALYLCASSRQEAGSTEAFFGQGTRLTVV.

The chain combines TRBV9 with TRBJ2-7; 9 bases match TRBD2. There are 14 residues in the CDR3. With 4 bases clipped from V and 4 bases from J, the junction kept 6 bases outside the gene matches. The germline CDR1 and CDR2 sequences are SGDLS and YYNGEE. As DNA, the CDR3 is TGTGCCAGCAGCCAAACGACTAGCGGATACGAGCAGTACTTC. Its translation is CASSQTTSGYEQYF.

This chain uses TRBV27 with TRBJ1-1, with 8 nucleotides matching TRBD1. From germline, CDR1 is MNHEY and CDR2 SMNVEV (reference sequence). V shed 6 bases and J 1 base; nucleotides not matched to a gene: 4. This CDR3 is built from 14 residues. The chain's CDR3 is CASSTTGGNTEAFF. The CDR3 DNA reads TGTGCCAGCAGCACAACAGGGGGGAACACTGAAGCTTTCTTT.

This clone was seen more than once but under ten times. The CDR3 DNA is TGCAGCGTTGGGCAGAGCTCCTACGAGCAGTACTTC. Its translation is CSVGQSSYEQYF. J is TRBJ2-7 and V is TRBV29-1; D unresolved. The CDR3 is 12 amino acids. Germline V CDR1 and CDR2: SQVTM, ANQGSEA. Trimming shortened V by 4 bases and J by 0 bases, and 7 bases separated the two germline ends.

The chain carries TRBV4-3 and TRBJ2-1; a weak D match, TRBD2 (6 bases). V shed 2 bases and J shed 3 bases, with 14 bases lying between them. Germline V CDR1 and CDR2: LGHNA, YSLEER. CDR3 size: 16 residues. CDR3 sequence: CASSQLQGGDYNEQFF. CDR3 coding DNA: TGCGCCAGCAGCCAACTACAAGGCGGGGACTACAATGAGCAGTTCTTC.